This T cell receptor (beta chain) derives from a study of T-cell reconstitution after alpha-beta-depleted transplantation in children. This clonotype was observed many times. No antigen is known for it. The CDR3 is made up of 11 amino acids. The germline V gene encodes CDR1 DFQATT and CDR2 SNEGSKA (reference sequence). Trimming left V 4 bases short and J 5 bases short, with 6 bases between. Unique molecular identifiers featured in how the TCRbeta library was prepared. MiXCR, run by TCRdb on the PCR reads, gives a single entry per CDR3 protein. The sample records hundreds of thousands of distinct CDR3 sequences, approximately 7.3% being singletons. Regarding the study as a whole: At day 60, the high TCRbeta diversity found in some patients originated from recipient T cells and thymic progenitors that had survived. Reportedly, alpha-beta T cells present about two months post-transplant originated from several hundred expanded clones of graft origin. A year post-transplant, T-cell counts and diversity derived mostly from newly produced T cells.

The sequences come from peripheral blood, collected 360 days after TCRalphabeta/CD19-depleted stem cell transplant. The sequence came from a female patient aged 2-9 years who had a stem cell transplant for Fanconi anemia, so the T cells may come from the graft donor. This chain connects TRBV20-1 to TRBJ2-1; D is unresolved. CDR3 nucleotides: TGCAGTGCTACCCTCCACAATGAGCAGTTCTTC. Amino acid sequence: CSATLHNEQFF.